This passage covers 16 T cell receptor beta chains from one sample sequenced in a study of shared clonotypes between healthy human individuals. Clones were read by immunoSEQ multiplex PCR, and TCRdb kept only the in-frame ones, dropping some. The sample lists about half a million clones; over 70% were seen once. Sequences were obtained from PBMCs. The source is a woman between 40 and 50 years old in good health. Some clones in this sample may be carry-over from other donors' samples.

The chain is built from TRBV27 and TRBJ2-1, with 9 bases fitting TRBD2. The J segment lost 3 bases and the V segment lost 6 bases, leaving 6 bases of the junction unmatched. CDR3 length: 15 amino acids. Germline assignment: CDR1 MNHEY and CDR2 SMNVEV (reference sequence). The CDR3 protein is CASRRLAASYNEQFF. CDR3 nucleotide sequence: TGTGCCAGCAGGAGACTAGCGGCGAGCTACAATGAGCAGTTCTTC.

The gene calls are TRBV6-1 and TRBJ2-7; 11 bases map to TRBD2. Germline CDR1 is MNHNS and CDR2 is SASEGT. The CDR3 extends over 15 amino acids. V shed 4 bases and J 3 bases; nucleotides not matched to a gene: 5. CDR3 in amino acids: CASSVSGRGNYEQYF. The CDR3 DNA sequence: TGTGCCAGCAGTGTTAGCGGGAGGGGGAACTACGAGCAGTACTTC.

The chain has TRBV10-1 and TRBJ2-3; D uncertain. V was pared by 9 bases and J by 0 bases, with 13 bases between. Germline V gene lookup returns CDR1 WNHNN and CDR2 SYGVQD (reference sequence). The CDR3 totals 14 residues. The CDR3 coding sequence is TGCGCCAGTTCCCTGGACCTCAGCACAGATACGCAGTATTTT. Protein product: CASSLDLSTDTQYF.

The chain is built from TRBV30 and TRBJ2-2; the D is unclear. The CDR3 sequence is 12 residues long. With 0 bases removed from V and 7 bases from J, the gap between germline ends came to 6 bases. Looked up from germline, CDR1 is GTSNPN and CDR2 is SVGIG (reference sequence). CDR3 DNA: TGTGCCTGGAGTGTATACGACGGGGAGCTGTTTTTT. Translation: CAWSVYDGELFF.

Worth noting for this clone: This sequence is one base from a far larger clone and is likely a read error. The V gene is TRBV5-1, the J gene TRBJ2-2; TRBD2 is a possible D gene (5 bases). The germline V gene encodes CDR1 SGHRS and CDR2 YFSETQ. V was cut by 4 bases and J by 8 bases, with 12 bases left in between. The length of the CDR3 is 13 residues. The CDR3 loop reads CASSPTREGELFF. The CDR3 DNA reads TGCGCCAGCAGCCCAACGAGGGAAGGGGAGCTGTTTTTT.

This chain joins TRBV27 and TRBJ2-1, with 7 bases matching TRBD2. With V trimmed by 8 bases and J by 6 bases, 4 bases remained unmatched. The CDR3 runs 12 residues. CDR1 MNHEY and CDR2 SMNVEV come from the germline V gene (reference sequence). This CDR3 reads CASLSGTNEQFF. In nucleotides, the CDR3 is TGTGCCAGCCTGAGCGGGACCAATGAGCAGTTCTTC.

The chain has TRBV2 and TRBJ1-1, with TRBD1 as a possible D gene (5 bases). V gave up 9 bases and J gave up 4 bases, with 15 bases separating them. Germline CDR1 is SNHLY and CDR2 is FYNNEI. This CDR3 has 13 amino acids. This CDR3 is CASTLGPGTEAFF. In nucleotides, the CDR3 is TGTGCCAGTACGCTGGGGCCCGGCACTGAAGCTTTCTTT.

A remark on this clone: The same CDR3 also results from other DNA sequences found in this sample. V gene TRBV18 combines with J gene TRBJ2-2; 8 bases are shared with TRBD1. Germline CDR1 KGHSH, CDR2 LQKENI. This CDR3 contains 16 residues. Trimming at V came to 2 bases and at J to 0 bases, leaving 2 bases not matched to a gene. CDR3 DNA: TGTGCCAGCTCACCATCAGGGGGCTCGAACACCGGGGAGCTGTTTTTT. Translating gives CASSPSGGSNTGELFF. Variable domain in full (rest from reference TRBV18 and TRBJ2-2): NAGVMQNPRHLVRRRGQEARLRCSPMKGHSHVYWYRQLPEEGLKFMVYLQKENIIDESGMPKERFSAEFPKEGPSILRIQQVVRGDSAAYFCASSPSGGSNTGELFFGEGSRLTVL.

As regards this clone: This likely reflects a read error, since a far larger clone is one base away. This chain connects TRBV6-5 to TRBJ1-5; D ambiguous. This CDR3 is 14 amino acids long. Germline V lookup: CDR1 MNHEY, CDR2 SVGAGI. Trimming pared 6 bases from V and 5 bases from J, leaving 14 bases between. CDR3 in DNA: TGTGCCAGCAGCCCCTCAAGTAGGGATCAGCCCCAGCATTTT. Translation: CASSPSSRDQPQHF.

The CDR3 DNA sequence: TGTGCCAGCAGCTTCGGAGGGTCTGGGGCCAACGTCCTGACTTTC. This gives the protein CASSFGGSGANVLTF. The chain joins TRBV7-6 to TRBJ2-6; perhaps TRBD2 as D (6 bases). V dropped 3 bases and J dropped 1 base, with 7 bases sitting between them. The CDR3 sequence is 15 residues long. Germline lookup yields CDR1 SGHVS and CDR2 FNYEAQ.

Regarding this clone: A far larger clone is one base from this, pointing to a likely read error. The same CDR3 also results from other DNA sequences found in this sample. The CDR3: CASSSPLADSYEQYF. The CDR3 DNA follows: TGTGCCAGCAGCTCGCCACTAGCGGATTCATACGAGCAGTACTTC. V usage is TRBV5-6 and J usage is TRBJ2-7; 8 bases align to TRBD2. The CDR3 runs 15 residues. Per germline, CDR1 SGHDT and CDR2 YYEEEE. The J segment lost 4 bases and the V segment lost 3 bases, leaving 9 bases of the junction unmatched.

The genes are TRBV14 and TRBJ2-7; D is perhaps TRBD1 or TRBD2 (6 bases each). The CDR3 contains 16 residues. V was cut by 0 bases and J by 0 bases, with 12 bases left in between. CDR1 and CDR2 (germline): SGHDN, FVKESK. The CDR3 nucleotides read TGTGCCAGCAGCCAAGATAGGGGGACTGGCTCCTACGAGCAGTACTTC. This codes for CASSQDRGTGSYEQYF.

J is TRBJ2-1 and V is TRBV27; D may be TRBD1 or TRBD2 (5 bases each). Germline CDR1 is MNHEY and CDR2 is SMNVEV (reference sequence). V shed 3 bases and J shed 4 bases, with 13 bases lying between them. This CDR3 is built from 15 residues. CDR3 bases: TGTGCCAGCAGTTTTGAGGGGACCACTTACAATGAGCAGTTCTTC. Its protein is CASSFEGTTYNEQFF.

V usage is TRBV28 and J usage is TRBJ1-5, with TRBD1 matching 9 bases. Trimming cost V 6 bases and J 4 bases; bases outside gene matches: 7. CDR3 length: 15 residues. CDR1 and CDR2 (germline): MDHEN, SYDVKM. The CDR3 is CASRQTGGINQPQHF. DNA for the CDR3: TGTGCCAGCAGACAGACAGGGGGGATTAATCAGCCCCAGCATTTT.

This chain connects TRBV7-9 to TRBJ2-1; possible D gene TRBD2, 5 bases. Trimming left V 8 bases short and J 9 bases short, with 14 bases between. The CDR3 totals 12 residues. Germline lookup yields CDR1 SEHNR and CDR2 FQNEAQ (reference sequence). CDR3 nucleotides: TGTGCCAGCTCTAGGGAGATCATTGAGCAGTTCTTC. Its protein product is CASSREIIEQFF. Based on the CDR3 plus reference TRBV7-9 and TRBJ2-1, the full variable domain is DTGVSQNPRHKITKRGQNVTFRCDPISEHNRLYWYRQTLGQGPEFLTYFQNEAQLEKSRLLSDRFSAERPKGSFSTLEIQRTEQGDSAMYLCASSREIIEQFFGPGTRLTVL.

The chain couples TRBV19 to TRBJ2-7; 9 bases fit TRBD1. With 6 bases clipped from V and 2 bases from J, the junction kept 11 bases outside the gene matches. The CDR3 extends over 16 amino acids. Germline CDR1 and CDR2: LNHDA and SQIVND (reference sequence). The CDR3 coding sequence is TGTGCCAGTAGCAGGGGGACAGGGTCCGTCGCCTACGAGCAGTACTTC. It specifies CASSRGTGSVAYEQYF.